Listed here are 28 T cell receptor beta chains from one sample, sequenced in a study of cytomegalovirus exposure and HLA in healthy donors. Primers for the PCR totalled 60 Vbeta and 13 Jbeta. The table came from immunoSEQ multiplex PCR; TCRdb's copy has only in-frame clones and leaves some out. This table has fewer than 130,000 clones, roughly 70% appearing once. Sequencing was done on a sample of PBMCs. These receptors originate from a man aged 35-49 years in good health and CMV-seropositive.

CDR3 sequence (DNA): TGCGCCAGCAGCCCCGGACAGGCCTATGGCTACACCTTC. Protein: CASSPGQAYGYTF. V usage is TRBV4-1 and J usage is TRBJ1-2, with 7 bases fitting TRBD1. The CDR3 contains 13 residues. CDR1 MGHRA and CDR2 YSYEKL come from the germline V gene. J lost 4 bases, V lost 4 bases, and 3 bases had no gene match.

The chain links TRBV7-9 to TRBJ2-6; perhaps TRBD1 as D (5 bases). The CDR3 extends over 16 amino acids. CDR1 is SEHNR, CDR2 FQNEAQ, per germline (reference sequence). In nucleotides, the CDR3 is TGTGCTTTTTTGCTAGTTTACAGGCCTGGGGCCAACGTCCTGACTTTC. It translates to CAFLLVYRPGANVLTF. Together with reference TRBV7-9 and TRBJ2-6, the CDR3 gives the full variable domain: DTGVSQNPRHKITKRGQNVTFRCDPISEHNRLYWYRQTLGQGPEFLTYFQNEAQLEKSRLLSDRFSAERPKGSFSTLEIQRTEQGDSAMYLCAFLLVYRPGANVLTFGAGSRLTVL.

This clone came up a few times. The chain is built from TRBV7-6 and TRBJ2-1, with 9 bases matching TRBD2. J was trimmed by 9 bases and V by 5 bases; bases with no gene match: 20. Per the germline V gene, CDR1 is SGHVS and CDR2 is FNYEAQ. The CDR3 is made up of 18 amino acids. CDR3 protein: CASSREAAGGLFSSEQFF. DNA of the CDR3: TGTGCCAGCAGCCGCGAAGCCGCGGGAGGGCTCTTTAGTAGTGAGCAGTTCTTC.

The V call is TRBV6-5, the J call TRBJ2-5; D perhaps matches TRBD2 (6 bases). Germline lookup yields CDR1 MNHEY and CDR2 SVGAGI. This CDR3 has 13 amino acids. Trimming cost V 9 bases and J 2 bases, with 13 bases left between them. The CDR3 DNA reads TGTGCCAGTCGGAGCAGCGGGCAAGAGACCCAGTACTTC. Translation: CASRSSGQETQYF.

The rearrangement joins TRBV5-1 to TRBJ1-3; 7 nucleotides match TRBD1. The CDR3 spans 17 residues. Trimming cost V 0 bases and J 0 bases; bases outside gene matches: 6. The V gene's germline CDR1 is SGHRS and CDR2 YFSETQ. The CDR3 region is CASSLGGGPFSGNTIYF. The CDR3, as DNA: TGCGCCAGCAGCTTGGGAGGGGGCCCATTCTCTGGAAACACCATATATTTT. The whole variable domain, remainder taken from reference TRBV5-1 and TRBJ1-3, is KAGVTQTPRYLIKTRGQQVTLSCSPISGHRSVSWYQQTPGQGLQFLFEYFSETQRNKGNFPGRFSGRQFSNSRSEMNVSTLELGDSALYLCASSLGGGPFSGNTIYFGEGSWLTVV.

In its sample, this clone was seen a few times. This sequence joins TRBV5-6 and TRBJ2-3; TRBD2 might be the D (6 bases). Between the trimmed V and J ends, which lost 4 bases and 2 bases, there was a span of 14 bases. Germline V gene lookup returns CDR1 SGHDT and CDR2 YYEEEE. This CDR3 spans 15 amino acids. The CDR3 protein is CASSQGLENTDTQYF. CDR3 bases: TGTGCCAGCAGCCAGGGACTGGAGAACACAGATACGCAGTATTTT. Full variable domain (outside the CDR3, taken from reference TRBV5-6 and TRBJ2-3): DAGVTQSPTHLIKTRGQQVTLRCSPKSGHDTVSWYQQALGQGPQFIFQYYEEEERQRGNFPDRFSGHQFPNYSSELNVNALLLGDSALYLCASSQGLENTDTQYFGPGTRLTVL.

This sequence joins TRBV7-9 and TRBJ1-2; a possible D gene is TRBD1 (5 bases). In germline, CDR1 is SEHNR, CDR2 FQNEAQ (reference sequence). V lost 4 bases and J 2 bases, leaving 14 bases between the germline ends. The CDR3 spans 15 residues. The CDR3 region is CASSSSAGGNYGYTF. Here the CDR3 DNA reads TGTGCCAGCAGCTCCAGTGCCGGGGGAAACTATGGCTACACCTTC.

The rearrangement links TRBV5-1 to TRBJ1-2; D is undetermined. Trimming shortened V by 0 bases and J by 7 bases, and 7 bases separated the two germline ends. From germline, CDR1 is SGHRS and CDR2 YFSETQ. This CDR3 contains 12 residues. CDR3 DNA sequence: TGCGCCAGCAGCTTGGACAGAAGTGGCTACACCTTC. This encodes CASSLDRSGYTF.

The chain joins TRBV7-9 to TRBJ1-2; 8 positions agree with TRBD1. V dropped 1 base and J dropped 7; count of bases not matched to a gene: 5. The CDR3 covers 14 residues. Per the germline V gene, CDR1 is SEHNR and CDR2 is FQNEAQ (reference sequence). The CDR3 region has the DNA TGTGCCAGCAGCTTAGAGGCAGGGGGCTTTGGCTACACCTTC. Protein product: CASSLEAGGFGYTF.

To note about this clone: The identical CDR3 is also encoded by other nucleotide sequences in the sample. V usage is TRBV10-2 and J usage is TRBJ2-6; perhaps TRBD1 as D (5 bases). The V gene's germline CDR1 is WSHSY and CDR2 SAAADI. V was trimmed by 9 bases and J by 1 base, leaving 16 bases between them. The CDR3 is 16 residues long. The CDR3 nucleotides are TGCGCCAGTCTGTTTACAGGCCGATCTGGGGCCAACGTCCTGACTTTC. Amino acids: CASLFTGRSGANVLTF.

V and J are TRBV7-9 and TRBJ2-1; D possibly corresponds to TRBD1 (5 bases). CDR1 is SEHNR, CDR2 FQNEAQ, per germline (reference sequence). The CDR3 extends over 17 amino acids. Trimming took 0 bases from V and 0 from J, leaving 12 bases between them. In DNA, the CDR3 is TGTGCCAGCAGCTTAGCTAGGGGTTCAAGCTCCTACAATGAGCAGTTCTTC. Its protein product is CASSLARGSSSYNEQFF.

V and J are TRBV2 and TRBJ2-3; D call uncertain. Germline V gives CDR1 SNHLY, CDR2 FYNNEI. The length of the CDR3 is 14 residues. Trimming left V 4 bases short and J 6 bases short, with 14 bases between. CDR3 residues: CASSVIGFSDTQYF. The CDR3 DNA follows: TGTGCCAGCAGTGTAATCGGGTTTAGCGATACGCAGTATTTT.

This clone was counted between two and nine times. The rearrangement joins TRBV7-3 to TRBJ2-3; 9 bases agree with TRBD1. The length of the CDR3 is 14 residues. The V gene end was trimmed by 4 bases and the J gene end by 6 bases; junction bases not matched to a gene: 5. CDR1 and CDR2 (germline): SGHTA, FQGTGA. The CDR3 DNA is TGTGCCAGCAGCTCTCGGGACAGGGCCGATACGCAGTATTTT. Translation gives CASSSRDRADTQYF.

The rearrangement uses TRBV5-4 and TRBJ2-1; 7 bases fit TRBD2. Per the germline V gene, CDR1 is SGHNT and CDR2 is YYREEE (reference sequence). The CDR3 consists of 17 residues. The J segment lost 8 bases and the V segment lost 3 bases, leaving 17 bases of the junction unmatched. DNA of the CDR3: TGTGCCAGCAGCTGGGGGGGGGACTTCCCAGTTTCAGATGAGCAGTTCTTC. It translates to CASSWGGDFPVSDEQFF.

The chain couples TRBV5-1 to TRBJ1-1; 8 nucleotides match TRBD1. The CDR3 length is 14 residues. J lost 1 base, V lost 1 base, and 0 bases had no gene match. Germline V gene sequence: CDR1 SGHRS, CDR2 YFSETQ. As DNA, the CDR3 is TGCGCCAGCAGCTTGACAGGGGGGAACACTGAAGCTTTCTTT. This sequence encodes CASSLTGGNTEAFF.

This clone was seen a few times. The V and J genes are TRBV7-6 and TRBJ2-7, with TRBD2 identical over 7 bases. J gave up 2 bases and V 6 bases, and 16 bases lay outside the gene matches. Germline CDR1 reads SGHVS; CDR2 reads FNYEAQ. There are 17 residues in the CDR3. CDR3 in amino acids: CASRYKPSGTTPYEQYF. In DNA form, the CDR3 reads TGTGCCAGCAGATACAAACCCAGCGGGACTACTCCCTACGAGCAGTACTTC.

DNA for the CDR3: TGTGCCAGCAGCCAAGGGGACAGTTACACAGATACGCAGTATTTT. It codes for CASSQGDSYTDTQYF. V usage is TRBV27 and J usage is TRBJ2-3; 7 bases fit TRBD1. CDR3 length: 15 amino acids. The V segment lost 6 bases and the J segment 2 bases; nucleotides outside the gene matches: 8. The germline gives CDR1 MNHEY, CDR2 SMNVEV (reference sequence).

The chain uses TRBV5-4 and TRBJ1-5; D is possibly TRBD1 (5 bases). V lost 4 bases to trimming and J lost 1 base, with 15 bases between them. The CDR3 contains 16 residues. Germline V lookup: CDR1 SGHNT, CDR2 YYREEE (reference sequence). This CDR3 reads CASSVEPGRSNQPQHF. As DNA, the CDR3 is TGTGCCAGCAGCGTTGAGCCAGGGAGGAGCAATCAGCCCCAGCATTTT.

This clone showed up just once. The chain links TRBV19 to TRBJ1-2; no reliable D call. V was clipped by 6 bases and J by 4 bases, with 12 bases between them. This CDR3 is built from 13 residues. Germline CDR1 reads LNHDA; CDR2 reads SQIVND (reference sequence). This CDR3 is CASSLAGVYGYTF. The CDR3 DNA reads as TGTGCCAGTAGCCTCGCGGGAGTCTATGGCTACACCTTC.

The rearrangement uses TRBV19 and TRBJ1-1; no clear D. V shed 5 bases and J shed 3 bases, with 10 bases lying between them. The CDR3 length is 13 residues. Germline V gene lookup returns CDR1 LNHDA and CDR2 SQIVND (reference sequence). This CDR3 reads CASSASPYTEAFF. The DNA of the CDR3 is TGTGCCAGTAGTGCCAGTCCGTACACTGAAGCTTTCTTT.

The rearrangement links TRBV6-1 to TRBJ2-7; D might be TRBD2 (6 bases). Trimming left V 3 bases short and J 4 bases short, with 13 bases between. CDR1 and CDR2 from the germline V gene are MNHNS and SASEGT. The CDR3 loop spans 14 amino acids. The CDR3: CASSDGGDGYEQYF. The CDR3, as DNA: TGTGCCAGCAGTGATGGAGGGGACGGGTACGAGCAGTACTTC.

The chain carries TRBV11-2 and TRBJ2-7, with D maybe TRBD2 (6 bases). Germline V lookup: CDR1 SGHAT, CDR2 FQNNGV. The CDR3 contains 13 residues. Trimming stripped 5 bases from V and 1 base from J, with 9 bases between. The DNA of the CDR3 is TGTGCCAGCAGCACTGCGGGATCCTACGAGCAGTACTTC. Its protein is CASSTAGSYEQYF.

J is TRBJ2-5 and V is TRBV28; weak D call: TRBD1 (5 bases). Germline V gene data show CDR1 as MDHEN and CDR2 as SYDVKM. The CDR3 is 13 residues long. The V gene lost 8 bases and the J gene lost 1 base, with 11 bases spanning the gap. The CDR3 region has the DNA TGTGCCAGCCGGGCAGGGCGCCAAGAGACCCAGTACTTC. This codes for CASRAGRQETQYF.

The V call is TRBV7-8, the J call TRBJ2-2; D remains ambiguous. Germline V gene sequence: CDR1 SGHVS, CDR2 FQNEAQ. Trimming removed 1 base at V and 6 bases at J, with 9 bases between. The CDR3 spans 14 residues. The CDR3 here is CASSLVGVSGELFF. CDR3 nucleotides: TGTGCCAGCAGCTTAGTCGGAGTCTCCGGGGAGCTGTTTTTT.

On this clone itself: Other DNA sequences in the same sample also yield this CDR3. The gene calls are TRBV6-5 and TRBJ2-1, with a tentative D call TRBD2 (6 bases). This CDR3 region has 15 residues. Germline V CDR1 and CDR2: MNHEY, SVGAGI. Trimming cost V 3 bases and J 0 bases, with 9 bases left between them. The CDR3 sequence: CASSYSGSSYNEQFF. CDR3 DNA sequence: TGTGCCAGCAGTTATAGCGGAAGCTCCTACAATGAGCAGTTCTTC.

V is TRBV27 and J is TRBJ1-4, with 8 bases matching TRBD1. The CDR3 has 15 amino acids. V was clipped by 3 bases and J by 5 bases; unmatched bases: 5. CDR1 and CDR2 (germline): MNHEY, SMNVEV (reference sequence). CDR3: CASSFLGTGNEKLFF. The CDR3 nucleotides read TGTGCCAGCAGTTTTCTTGGGACAGGAAATGAAAAACTGTTTTTT.

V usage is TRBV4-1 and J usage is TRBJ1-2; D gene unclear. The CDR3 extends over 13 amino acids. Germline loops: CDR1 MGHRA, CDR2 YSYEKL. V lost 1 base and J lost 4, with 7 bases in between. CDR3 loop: CASSQGGLYGYTF. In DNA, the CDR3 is TGCGCCAGCAGCCAAGGAGGCCTCTATGGCTACACCTTC.

CDR3 sequence: CSVPVAVSNTEAFF. CDR3 DNA sequence: TGCAGCGTCCCCGTGGCGGTATCGAACACTGAAGCTTTCTTT. The gene calls are TRBV29-1 and TRBJ1-1; D unresolved. Germline V CDR1 and CDR2: SQVTM, ANQGSEA. This CDR3 is built from 14 residues. V lost 6 bases and J 1 base, leaving 15 bases between the germline ends.